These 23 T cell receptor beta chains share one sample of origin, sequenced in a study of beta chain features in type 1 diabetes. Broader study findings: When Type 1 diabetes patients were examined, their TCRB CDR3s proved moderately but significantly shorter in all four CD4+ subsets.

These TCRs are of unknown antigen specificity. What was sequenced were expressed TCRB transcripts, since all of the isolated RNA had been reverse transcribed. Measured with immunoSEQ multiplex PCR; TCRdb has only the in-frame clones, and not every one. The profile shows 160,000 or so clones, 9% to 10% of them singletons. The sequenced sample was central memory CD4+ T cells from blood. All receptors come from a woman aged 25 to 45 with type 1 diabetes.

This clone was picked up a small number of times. The CDR3 DNA is TGTGCCAGCTCACCAGGGGCAGTACCTTACAATGAGCAGTTCTTC. It yields the protein CASSPGAVPYNEQFF. This chain joins TRBV18 and TRBJ2-1, with D perhaps matching TRBD1 (5 bases). There are 15 residues in the CDR3. The germline V gene has CDR1 KGHSH and CDR2 LQKENI. Between the trimmed V and J ends, which lost 2 bases and 4 bases, there was a span of 12 bases.

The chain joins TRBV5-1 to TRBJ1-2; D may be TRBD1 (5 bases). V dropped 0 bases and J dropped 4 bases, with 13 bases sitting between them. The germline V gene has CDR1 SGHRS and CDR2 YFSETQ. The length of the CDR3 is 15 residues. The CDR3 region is CASSLDLWTPYGYTF. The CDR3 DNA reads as TGCGCCAGCAGCTTGGATCTATGGACACCCTATGGCTACACCTTC.

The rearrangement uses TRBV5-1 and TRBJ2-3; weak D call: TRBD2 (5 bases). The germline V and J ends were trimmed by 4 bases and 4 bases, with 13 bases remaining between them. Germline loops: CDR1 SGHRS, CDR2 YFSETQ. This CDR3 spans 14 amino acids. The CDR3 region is CASSVNYGADTQYF. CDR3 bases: TGCGCCAGCAGCGTGAATTACGGGGCAGATACGCAGTATTTT.

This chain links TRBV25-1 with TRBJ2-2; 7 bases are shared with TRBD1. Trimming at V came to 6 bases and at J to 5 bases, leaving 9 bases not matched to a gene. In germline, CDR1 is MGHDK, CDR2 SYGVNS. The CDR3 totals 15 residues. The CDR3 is CASRRPGQLTGELFF. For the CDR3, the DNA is TGTGCCAGCAGGAGACCGGGACAGTTGACCGGGGAGCTGTTTTTT.

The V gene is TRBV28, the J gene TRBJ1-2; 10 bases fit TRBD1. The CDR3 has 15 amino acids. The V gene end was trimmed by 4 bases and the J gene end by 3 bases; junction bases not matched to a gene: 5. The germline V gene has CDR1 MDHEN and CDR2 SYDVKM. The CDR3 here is CASSSGTGVYYGYTF. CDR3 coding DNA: TGTGCCAGCAGTTCCGGGACAGGGGTATACTATGGCTACACCTTC.

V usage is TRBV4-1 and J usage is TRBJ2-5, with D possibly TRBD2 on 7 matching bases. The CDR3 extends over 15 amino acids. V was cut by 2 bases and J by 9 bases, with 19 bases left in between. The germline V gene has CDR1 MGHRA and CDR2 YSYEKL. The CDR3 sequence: CASSQFSEGGRPQYF. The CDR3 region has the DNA TGCGCCAGCAGCCAATTTAGTGAGGGGGGGAGGCCCCAGTACTTC.

The chain's CDR3 is CSVLDYNEQFF. The CDR3 bases are TGCAGTGTCCTAGACTACAATGAGCAGTTCTTC. This chain links TRBV20-1 with TRBJ2-1; D is ambiguous. V shed 7 bases and J shed 3 bases, with 7 bases lying between them. From germline, CDR1 is DFQATT and CDR2 SNEGSKA (reference sequence). The CDR3 is 11 residues long.

This CDR3 is CASSTDTEAFF. CDR3 DNA: TGTGCCAGCAGTACGGACACTGAAGCTTTCTTT. The chain uses TRBV2 and TRBJ1-1; D call uncertain. The CDR3 extends over 11 amino acids. V lost 5 bases, J lost 3 bases, and 4 bases lay in between. CDR1 is SNHLY and CDR2 is FYNNEI in the germline V gene.

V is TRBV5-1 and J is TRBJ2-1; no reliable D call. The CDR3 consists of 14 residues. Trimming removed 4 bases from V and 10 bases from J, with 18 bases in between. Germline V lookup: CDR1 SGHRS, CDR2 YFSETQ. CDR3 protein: CASSVYDSTREQFF. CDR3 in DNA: TGCGCCAGCAGCGTATATGATAGTACTCGGGAGCAGTTCTTC. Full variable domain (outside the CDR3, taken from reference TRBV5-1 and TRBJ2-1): KAGVTQTPRYLIKTRGQQVTLSCSPISGHRSVSWYQQTPGQGLQFLFEYFSETQRNKGNFPGRFSGRQFSNSRSEMNVSTLELGDSALYLCASSVYDSTREQFFGPGTRLTVL.

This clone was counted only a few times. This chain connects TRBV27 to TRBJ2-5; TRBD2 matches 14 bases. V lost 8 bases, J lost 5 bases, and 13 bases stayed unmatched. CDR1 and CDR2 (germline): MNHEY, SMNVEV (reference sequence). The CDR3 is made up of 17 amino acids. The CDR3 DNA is TGTGCCAGCGCGTGGCGTGGGACTAGCGGGAGCGGGGAGACCCAGTACTTC. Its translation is CASAWRGTSGSGETQYF.

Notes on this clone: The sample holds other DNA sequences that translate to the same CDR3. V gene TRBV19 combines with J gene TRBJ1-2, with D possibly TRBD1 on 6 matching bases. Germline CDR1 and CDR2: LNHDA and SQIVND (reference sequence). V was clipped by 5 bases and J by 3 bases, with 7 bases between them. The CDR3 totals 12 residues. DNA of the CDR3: TGTGCCAGTAGTTACAGGGACTATGGCTACACCTTC. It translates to CASSYRDYGYTF.

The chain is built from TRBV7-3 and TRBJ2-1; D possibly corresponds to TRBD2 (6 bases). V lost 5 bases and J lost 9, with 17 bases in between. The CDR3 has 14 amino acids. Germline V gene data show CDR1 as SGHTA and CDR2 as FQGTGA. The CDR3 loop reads CASSARLVGGEQFF. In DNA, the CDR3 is TGTGCCAGCAGCGCCCGACTAGTGGGAGGTGAGCAGTTCTTC.

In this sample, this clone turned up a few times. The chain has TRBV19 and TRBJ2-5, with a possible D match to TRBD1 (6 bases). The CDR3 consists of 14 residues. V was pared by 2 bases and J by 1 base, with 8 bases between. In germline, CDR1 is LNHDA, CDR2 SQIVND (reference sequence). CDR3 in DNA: TGTGCCAGTAGTATACAGGGGCTCCAAGAGACCCAGTACTTC. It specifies CASSIQGLQETQYF.

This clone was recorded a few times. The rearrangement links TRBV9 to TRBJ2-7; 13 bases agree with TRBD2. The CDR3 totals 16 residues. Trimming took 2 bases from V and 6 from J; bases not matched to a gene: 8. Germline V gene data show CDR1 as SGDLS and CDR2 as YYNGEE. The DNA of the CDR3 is TGTGCCAGCAGCGTCCAACTAGCGGGAGGGCTGGGCGAGCAGTACTTC. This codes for CASSVQLAGGLGEQYF.

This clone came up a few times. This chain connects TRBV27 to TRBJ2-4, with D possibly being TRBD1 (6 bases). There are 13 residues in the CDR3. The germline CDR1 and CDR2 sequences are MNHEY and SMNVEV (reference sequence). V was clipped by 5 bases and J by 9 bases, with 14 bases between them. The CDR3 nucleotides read TGTGCCAGCAGTCCCAACAGGGAGCGCATTCAGTACTTC. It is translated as CASSPNRERIQYF.

The chain's CDR3 is CASSPYRTEEGTQYF. CDR3 nucleotides: TGTGCCAGCTCACCCTACCGGACTGAAGAGGGGACCCAGTACTTC. V and J are TRBV18 and TRBJ2-5; TRBD2 is a possible D gene (5 bases). The CDR3 extends over 15 amino acids. Germline V CDR1 and CDR2: KGHSH, LQKENI. V gave up 3 bases and J gave up 7 bases, with 18 bases separating them.

Here the CDR3 DNA reads TGTGCCAGCAGCATAAGACAGGGCCAAGAGACCCAGTACTTC. It is translated as CASSIRQGQETQYF. The J gene is TRBJ2-5, the V gene TRBV7-8, with 7 positions matching TRBD1. The J segment lost 1 base and the V segment lost 5 bases, leaving 4 bases of the junction unmatched. Germline-derived CDR1 and CDR2 are SGHVS and FQNEAQ. The CDR3 is made up of 14 amino acids.

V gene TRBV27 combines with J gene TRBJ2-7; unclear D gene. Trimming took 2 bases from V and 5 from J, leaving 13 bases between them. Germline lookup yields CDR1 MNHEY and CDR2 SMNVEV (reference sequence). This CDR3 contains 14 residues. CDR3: CASSLRQVVHEQYF. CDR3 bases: TGTGCCAGCAGTTTACGGCAGGTAGTTCACGAGCAGTACTTC.

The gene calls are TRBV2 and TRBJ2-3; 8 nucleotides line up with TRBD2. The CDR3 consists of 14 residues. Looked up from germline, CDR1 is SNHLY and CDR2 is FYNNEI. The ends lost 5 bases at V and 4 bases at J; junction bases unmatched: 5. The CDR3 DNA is TGTGCCAGCAGTCCGGGACTAGGATCAGATACGCAGTATTTT. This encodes CASSPGLGSDTQYF.

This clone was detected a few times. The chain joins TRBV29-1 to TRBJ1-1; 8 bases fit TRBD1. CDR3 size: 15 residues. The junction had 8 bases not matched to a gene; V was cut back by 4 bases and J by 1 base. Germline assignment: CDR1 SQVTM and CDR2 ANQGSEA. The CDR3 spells CSVAPPDRGNTEAFF. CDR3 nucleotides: TGCAGCGTTGCTCCCCCCGACAGGGGGAACACTGAAGCTTTCTTT.

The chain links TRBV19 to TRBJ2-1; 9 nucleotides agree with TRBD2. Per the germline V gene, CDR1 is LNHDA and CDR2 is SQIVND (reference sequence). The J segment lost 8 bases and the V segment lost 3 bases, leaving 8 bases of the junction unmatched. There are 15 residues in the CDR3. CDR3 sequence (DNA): TGTGCCAGTAGTATGGGACTAGCTCGCGGCGATGAGCAGTTCTTC. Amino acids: CASSMGLARGDEQFF. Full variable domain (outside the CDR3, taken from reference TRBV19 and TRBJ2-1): DGGITQSPKYLFRKEGQNVTLSCEQNLNHDAMYWYRQDPGQGLRLIYYSQIVNDFQKGDIAEGYSVSREKKESFPLTVTSAQKNPTAFYLCASSMGLARGDEQFFGPGTRLTVL.

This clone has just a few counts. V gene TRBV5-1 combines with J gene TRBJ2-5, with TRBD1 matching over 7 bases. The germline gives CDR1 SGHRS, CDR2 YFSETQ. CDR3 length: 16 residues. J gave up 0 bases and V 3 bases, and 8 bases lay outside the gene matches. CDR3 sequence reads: CASSYTGTVNQETQYF. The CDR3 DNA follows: TGCGCCAGCAGCTATACCGGGACAGTCAACCAAGAGACCCAGTACTTC.

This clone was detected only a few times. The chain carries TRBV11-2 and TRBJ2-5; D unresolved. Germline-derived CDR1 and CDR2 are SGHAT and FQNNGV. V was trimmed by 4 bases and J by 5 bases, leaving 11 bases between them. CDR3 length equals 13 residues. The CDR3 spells CASSYGQAETQYF. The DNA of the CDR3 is TGTGCCAGCAGCTACGGCCAGGCCGAGACCCAGTACTTC.